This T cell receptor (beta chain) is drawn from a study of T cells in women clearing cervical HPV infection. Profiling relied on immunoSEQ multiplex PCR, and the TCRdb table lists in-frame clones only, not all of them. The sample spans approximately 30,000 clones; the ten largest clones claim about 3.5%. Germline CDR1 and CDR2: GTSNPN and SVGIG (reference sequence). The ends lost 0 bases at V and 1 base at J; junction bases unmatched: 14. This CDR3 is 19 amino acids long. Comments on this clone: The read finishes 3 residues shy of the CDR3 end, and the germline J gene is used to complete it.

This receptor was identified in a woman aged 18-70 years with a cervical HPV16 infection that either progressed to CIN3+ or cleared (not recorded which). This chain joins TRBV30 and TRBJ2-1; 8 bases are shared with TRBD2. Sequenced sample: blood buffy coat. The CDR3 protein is CAWSVPPFRREASYNEQFF. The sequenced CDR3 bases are TGTGCCTGGAGTGTACCTCCCTTTCGGCGGGAGGCATCCTACAATGAG.